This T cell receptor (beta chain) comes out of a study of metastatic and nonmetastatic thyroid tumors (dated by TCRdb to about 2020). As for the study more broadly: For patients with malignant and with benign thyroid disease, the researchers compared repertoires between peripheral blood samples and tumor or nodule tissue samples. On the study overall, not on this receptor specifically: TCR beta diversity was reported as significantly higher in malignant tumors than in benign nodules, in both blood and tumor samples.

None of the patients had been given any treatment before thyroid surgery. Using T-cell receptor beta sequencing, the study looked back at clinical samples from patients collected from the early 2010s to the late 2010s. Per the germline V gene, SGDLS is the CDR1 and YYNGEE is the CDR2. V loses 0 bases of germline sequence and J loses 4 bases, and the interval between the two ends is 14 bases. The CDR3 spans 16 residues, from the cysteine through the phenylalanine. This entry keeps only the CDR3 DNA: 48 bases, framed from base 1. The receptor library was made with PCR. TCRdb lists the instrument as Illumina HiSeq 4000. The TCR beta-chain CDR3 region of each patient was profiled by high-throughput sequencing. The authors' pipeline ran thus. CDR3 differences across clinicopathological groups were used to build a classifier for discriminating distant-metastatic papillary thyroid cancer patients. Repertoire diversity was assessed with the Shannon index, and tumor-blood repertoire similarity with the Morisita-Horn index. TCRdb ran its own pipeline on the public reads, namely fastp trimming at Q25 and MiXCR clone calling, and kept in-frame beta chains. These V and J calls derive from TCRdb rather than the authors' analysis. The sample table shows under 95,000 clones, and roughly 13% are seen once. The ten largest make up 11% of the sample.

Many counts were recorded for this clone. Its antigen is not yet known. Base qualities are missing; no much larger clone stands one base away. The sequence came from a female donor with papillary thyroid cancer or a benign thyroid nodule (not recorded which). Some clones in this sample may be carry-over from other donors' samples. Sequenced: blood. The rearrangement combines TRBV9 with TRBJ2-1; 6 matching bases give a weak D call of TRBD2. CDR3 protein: CASSVGGDPLYNEQFF. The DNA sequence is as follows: TGTGCCAGCAGCGTAGGCGGGGATCCTCTTTACAATGAGCAGTTCTTC.